Detailed here is one T cell receptor beta chain. Its antigen is not identified. The V end was cut by 1 base, the J end by 4 bases, with 7 bases between. Germline values: CDR1 PRHDT, CDR2 FYEKMQ (reference sequence). The CDR3 is 13 amino acids. The data were taken from a study of shared clonotypes between healthy human individuals. In the study overall: CD4 naive cells filled three plates per donor, CD4 memory three, CD8 naive two and CD8 memory one.

Overall study results and limits: Between four donors, naive CD4 clonotypes were shared at a level of about 5%. When compared with the clonotypes that were shared by all four sorted-subset donors, the non-shared clonotypes turned out to have lower generation probabilities.

Assay execution took place at the deep level. The protocol was immunoSEQ multiplex PCR, while the TCRdb copy is restricted to in-frame clones and leaves out a portion. The data hold under 850,000 clones, with nearly 95% observed a single time. Terminally differentiated effector memory CD45RA+ cells were excluded from the naive CD8 cells, which were CD45RO-negative and positively selected for CCR7. The chain is built from TRBV13 and TRBJ1-1; D may be TRBD1 (6 bases). Sequenced sample: naive CD8+ T cells sorted from blood. The receptor comes from a man younger than 45 in good health. CDR3 amino acids: CASSLAGATEAFF. The CDR3 DNA reads as TGTGCCAGCAGCTTAGCAGGGGCCACTGAAGCTTTCTTT.